This TCR beta chain was sequenced for a study of blood T cell repertoires in COVID-19. The wider study: There were acute and convalescent COVID-19 samples, and they came from the United States, Italy and Spain. T cells, B-cell-depleted T cells, or PBMCs supplied cDNA or gDNA.

This CDR3 is 18 amino acids long. J lost 0 bases, V lost 0 bases, and 4 bases had no gene match. CDR1 and CDR2 (germline): SGHTA, FQGNSA. Per the original methods: The assay estimated nucleated cells by amplifying reference gene primers. The assay was immunoSEQ multiplex PCR, and TCRdb's table has in-frame clones only and misses some. V, J and clone size reflect that table, while D and trimming were determined from the DNA. Of tens of thousands of clones listed, around 80% are singletons. The receptor comes from a human donor in a cohort sampled during active or convalescent COVID-19. This chain connects TRBV7-2 to TRBJ2-1, with TRBD2 matching over 11 bases. Sequenced input: peripheral blood. CDR3 region: CASSLAASGGSSYNEQFF. As DNA, the CDR3 is TGTGCCAGCAGCTTAGCGGCTAGCGGGGGGAGCTCCTACAATGAGCAGTTCTTC.